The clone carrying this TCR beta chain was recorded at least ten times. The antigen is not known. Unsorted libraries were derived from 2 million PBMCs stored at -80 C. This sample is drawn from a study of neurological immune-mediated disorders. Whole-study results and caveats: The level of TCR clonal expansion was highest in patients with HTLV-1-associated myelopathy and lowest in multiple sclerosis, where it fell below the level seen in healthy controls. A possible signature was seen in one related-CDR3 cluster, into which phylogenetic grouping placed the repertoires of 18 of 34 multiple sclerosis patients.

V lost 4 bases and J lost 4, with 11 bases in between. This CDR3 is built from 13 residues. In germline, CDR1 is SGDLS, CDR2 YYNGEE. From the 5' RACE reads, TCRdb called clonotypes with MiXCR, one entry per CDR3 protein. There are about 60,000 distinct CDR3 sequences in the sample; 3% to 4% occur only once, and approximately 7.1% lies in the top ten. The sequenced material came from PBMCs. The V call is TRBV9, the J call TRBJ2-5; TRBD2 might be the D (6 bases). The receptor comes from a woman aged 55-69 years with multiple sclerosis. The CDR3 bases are TGTGCCAGCAGCATCGAAGCGGGAGAGACCCAGTACTTC. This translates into CASSIEAGETQYF.